This entry concerns a single T cell receptor beta chain. Germline V CDR1 and CDR2: MDHEN, SYDVKM. Trimming removed 6 bases at V and 7 bases at J, with 16 bases between. The CDR3 is made up of 14 amino acids. Sequencing of TCR beta was performed on blood CD8+ and CD4+ T cells. The multiple sclerosis control cohort comprised treatment-naive individuals presenting with stable or active relapsing-remitting disease. TEMRA cells were FACS-enriched and CD8+ and CD4+ T cells negatively isolated. Reverse transcription used about 0.45 to 1 ug RNA and random hexamers. A multiplex approach, immunoSEQ multiplex PCR, amplified TCR beta CDR3 across 54 Vbeta and 13 Jbeta. MiXCR, run by TCRdb on the immunoSEQ multiplex PCR reads, gives a single entry per CDR3 protein. The sample contains around 180,000 distinct CDR3 sequences, approximately 95% of which appear only once. The source of the sample is a study of CD8 T cells in Susac syndrome.

The rearrangement uses TRBV28 and TRBJ2-1; weak D call: TRBD1 (6 bases). This receptor was obtained from a human donor with multiple sclerosis. What was sequenced was CD8+ T cells from PBMCs. The CDR3 here is CASSPETGWNEQFF. In nucleotides, the CDR3 is TGTGCCAGCAGCCCTGAGACAGGTTGGAATGAGCAGTTCTTC.